This TCR beta chain was captured in a study of T cell responses to AZD1222 COVID-19 vaccine. Across the study: Pooled samples include second doses given at about 4 or 12 weeks. Study-wide points: Mostly white British, mostly female donors; authors suggested clonal diversity may be underestimated. Reportedly, nearly half the spike-specific TCRs target unmutated variant regions. Following two doses of AZD1222, Spike-specific TCR breadth and depth rose.

The table came from immunoSEQ multiplex PCR; TCRdb's copy has only in-frame clones and leaves some out. The sample shows about 170,000 clones, roughly nine tenths of them seen only once. Concerning this clone itself: Its antigen is not known.

Between the trimmed V and J ends, which lost 8 bases and 3 bases, there was a span of 16 bases. Germline CDR1 is SQVTM and CDR2 is ANQGSEA. The CDR3 is 13 amino acids. This specimen consisted of peripheral blood, obtained on day 0 of AZD1222 vaccination. This receptor was taken from an adult in good health. The chain links TRBV29-1 to TRBJ1-1, with TRBD1 as a possible D gene (6 bases). The CDR3 nucleotides read TGCAGCATCAATCCTCGGACAGACACTGAAGCTTTCTTT. Translation: CSINPRTDTEAFF.